This T cell receptor (beta chain) was identified during a study of T cells in Graves' hyperthyroidism and ophthalmopathy. This clonotype came up a few times. As yet, its antigen is unknown. RNA transcripts provided the source from which TCR beta CDR3 regions were amplified. A set of HTBI primers served as the primers for a first-round RT-PCR of the TCR CDR3. TCRdb redid the calling of the multiplex PCR reads with MiXCR, one entry per CDR3 protein. Here the sample spans more than 300,000 distinct CDR3 sequences, roughly 20% being singletons. J lost 4 bases, V lost 6 bases, and 12 bases had no gene match. This CDR3 spans 16 amino acids. Germline-derived CDR1 and CDR2 are SNHLY and FYNNEI. Duration under 3 months, a NOSPECS grade of at least 4, and a Clinical Activity Score of at least 3 characterized the ophthalmopathy patients. Thyroid ultrasound, orbital computed tomography, clinical symptoms, and serum thyroxine and TRAb underpinned diagnoses.

Findings and limits, study-wide: Also found in blood were most expanded thyroid clonotypes above 0.001.

This TCR derives from a man between 18 and 29 years old with Graves' ophthalmopathy. This chain uses TRBV2 with TRBJ1-1, with 9 bases matching TRBD1. Sequencing was carried out using blood. CDR3 nucleotide sequence: TGTGCCAGCAGCGCCCACCGGGACAGGGTCGCCACTGAAGCTTTCTTT. This translates into CASSAHRDRVATEAFF.